The source of this T cell receptor (beta chain) is a study of spatial heterogeneity in lung cancer. Looking at the study overall: The study consistently detected more beta-chain than alpha-chain sequences. Mean representation of each unique TCR and UMI combination in the raw reads exceeded nine occurrences.

This CDR3 has 15 residues. TCRdb re-derived calls from the 5' RACE reads in MiXCR, one entry per CDR3 protein. The data contain 4,700 or so distinct CDR3 sequences, roughly a fifth of them singletons. Time point here: sample taken at primary tumor resection. Whole RNA came from tumor, nontumor lung or frozen PBMC and was sequenced without being sorted. Samples were obtained from roughly 65 donors, all untreated early-stage non-small cell lung cancer patients. This chain joins TRBV21-1 and TRBJ1-1; the table calls TRBD1, which could not be checked here. TRBV21-1 is designated a pseudogene. This receptor was identified in a female donor with early-stage non-small cell lung cancer. The starting material was normal lung tissue next to the tumor, obtained at surgery. This CDR3 reads CASSRPGHKNTEAFF. Written as DNA, the CDR3 is TGTGCCAGCAGCAGGCCGGGACATAAGAACACTGAAGCTTTCTTT.